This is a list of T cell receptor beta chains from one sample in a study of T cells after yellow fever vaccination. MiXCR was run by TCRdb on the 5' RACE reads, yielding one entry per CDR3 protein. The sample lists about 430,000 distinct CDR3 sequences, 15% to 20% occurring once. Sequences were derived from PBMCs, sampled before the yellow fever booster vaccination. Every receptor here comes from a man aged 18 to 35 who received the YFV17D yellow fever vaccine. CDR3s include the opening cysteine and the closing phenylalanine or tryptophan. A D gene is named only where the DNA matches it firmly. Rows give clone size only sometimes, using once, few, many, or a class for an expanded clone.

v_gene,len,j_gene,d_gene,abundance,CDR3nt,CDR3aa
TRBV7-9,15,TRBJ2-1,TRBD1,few,TGTGCCAGCAGCTTAACGGGACAGGGGGACAATGAGCAGTTCTTC,CASSLTGQGDNEQFF
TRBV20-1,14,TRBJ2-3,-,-,TGCAGTGCCCAGGTGCAGGGGGGTGCAGATACGCAGTATTTT,CSAQVQGGADTQYF
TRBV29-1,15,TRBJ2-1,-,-,TGCAGCGTTGAAGGGACGTTGAGCTCCTACAATGAGCAGTTCTTC,CSVEGTLSSYNEQFF
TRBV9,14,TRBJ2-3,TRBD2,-,TGTGCCAGCAGCCCATCCTGGGAGGGAGATACGCAGTATTTT,CASSPSWEGDTQYF
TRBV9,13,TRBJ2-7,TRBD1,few,TGTGCCAGCGGGACAGGGAGCTCCTACGAGCAGTACTTC,CASGTGSSYEQYF
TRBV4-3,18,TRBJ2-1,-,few,TGCGCCAGCAGCCTAACCTCTAGCAGTCTGAGCTCCTACAATGAGCAGTTCTTC,CASSLTSSSLSSYNEQFF
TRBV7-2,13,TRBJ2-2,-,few,TGTGCCAGCAGCTTATACAATCAAAGGGAGCTGTTTTTT,CASSLYNQRELFF
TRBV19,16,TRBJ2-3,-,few,TGTGCCAGTAGTATAGGGACGATCGCTAGCACAGATACGCAGTATTTT,CASSIGTIASTDTQYF
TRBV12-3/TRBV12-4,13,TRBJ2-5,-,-,TGTGCCAGCGCGGCAGCTTGGGGGGAGACCCAGTACTTC,CASAAAWGETQYF
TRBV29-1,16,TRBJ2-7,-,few,TGCAGCGTTAGGGGTGGATGGGACACGGCCTCCTACGAGCAGTACTTC,CSVRGGWDTASYEQYF
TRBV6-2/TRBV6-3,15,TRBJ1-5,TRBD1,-,TGTGCCAGCACTGCGACAGGGGGTAGGAATCAGCCCCAGCATTTT,CASTATGGRNQPQHF
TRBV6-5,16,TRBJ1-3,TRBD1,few,TGTGCCAGCAGTTACTCGGACAGGCCCTCTGGAAACACCATATATTTT,CASSYSDRPSGNTIYF
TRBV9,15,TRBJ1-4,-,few,TGTGCCAGCAGCGTAGCTACGGGGGAGAATGAAAAACTGTTTTTT,CASSVATGENEKLFF
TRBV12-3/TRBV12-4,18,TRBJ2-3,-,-,TGTGCCAGCAGCCAAAAAGAGTCCTGGGGGATTAGCACAGATACGCAGTATTTT,CASSQKESWGISTDTQYF
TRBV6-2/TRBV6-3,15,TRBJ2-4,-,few,TGTGCCAGCAGTTACTTGGGCTCTAGCACCCCTGGACAGTACTTC,CASSYLGSSTPGQYF
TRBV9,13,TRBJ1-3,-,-,TGTGCCAGCAGCCAGGGGACTGCAAACACCATATATTTT,CASSQGTANTIYF
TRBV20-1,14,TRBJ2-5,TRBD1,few,TGCAGTGCTAGAGACCGCCAGGGGGCGGAGACCCAGTACTTC,CSARDRQGAETQYF
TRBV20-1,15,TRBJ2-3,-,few,TGCAGTGCTAGAGATCGGCAGGGCTTGTCAGATACGCAGTATTTT,CSARDRQGLSDTQYF
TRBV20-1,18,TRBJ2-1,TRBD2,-,TGCAGTGCTAGAGAGGGAGGCGGCCTACGGGGGGCCTACAATGAGCAGTTCTTC,CSAREGGGLRGAYNEQFF
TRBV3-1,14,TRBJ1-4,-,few,TGTGCCAGCAGCCAAGCGGGAACTAATGAAAAACTGTTTTTT,CASSQAGTNEKLFF
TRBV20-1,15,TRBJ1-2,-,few,TGCAGTGCTAGAGGGTTGGGGGCCATGGACTATGGCTACACCTTC,CSARGLGAMDYGYTF
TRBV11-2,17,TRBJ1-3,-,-,TGTGCCAGCAGCCCCAGGGGTAGGGGCGCGCGAGGAAACACCATATATTTT,CASSPRGRGARGNTIYF
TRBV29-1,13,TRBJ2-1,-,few,TGCAGCGCCGACCGGAGCTCCTACAATGAGCAGTTCTTC,CSADRSSYNEQFF
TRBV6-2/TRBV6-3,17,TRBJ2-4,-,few,TGTGCCAGCAGTTACTCGTCGGGAAGGGCGGCCAAAAACATTCAGTACTTC,CASSYSSGRAAKNIQYF
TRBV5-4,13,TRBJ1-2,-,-,TGTGCCAGCAGCTTTCAGACAGGCAAGGTCTACACCTTC,CASSFQTGKVYTF
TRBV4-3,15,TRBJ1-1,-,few,TGCGCCAGCAGCCTAACCCCGGGGGGAGGGACTGAAGCTTTCTTT,CASSLTPGGGTEAFF
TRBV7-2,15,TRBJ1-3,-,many,TGTGCCAGCAGCTTCATGGCGGGTTCTGGAAACACCATATATTTT,CASSFMAGSGNTIYF
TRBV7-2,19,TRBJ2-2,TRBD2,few,TGTGCCAGCAGCTTAGAACTAGCGGGGGGAGAATCGAACACCGGGGAGCTGTTTTTT,CASSLELAGGESNTGELFF
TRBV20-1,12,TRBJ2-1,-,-,TGCAGTGCTAGGGGCGGGGTCAATGAGCAGTTCTTC,CSARGGVNEQFF
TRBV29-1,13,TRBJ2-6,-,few,TGCAGCGTTGGCCAGGCTGGGGCCAACGTCCTGACTTTC,CSVGQAGANVLTF
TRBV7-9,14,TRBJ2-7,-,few,TGTGCCAGCAGCTTAGAGGATACGGCCTACGAGCAGTACTTC,CASSLEDTAYEQYF
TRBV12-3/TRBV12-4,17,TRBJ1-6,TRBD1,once,TGTGCCAGCAGTTCCGACAGGGGGCAGTCCTATAATTCACCCCTCCACTTT,CASSSDRGQSYNSPLHF
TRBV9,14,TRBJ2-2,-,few,TGTGCCAGCCGCCGGAGGGGGCAAACCGGGGAGCTGTTTTTT,CASRRRGQTGELFF
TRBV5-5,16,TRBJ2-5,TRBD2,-,TGTGCCAGCGCCCGGTGGACGGGGGGGACCCCAGAGACCCAGTACTTC,CASARWTGGTPETQYF
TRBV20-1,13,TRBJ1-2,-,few,TGCAGTGCCCACAGGGATCCGGGCTATGGCTACACCTTC,CSAHRDPGYGYTF
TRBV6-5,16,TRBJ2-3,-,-,TGTGCCAGCAGTTACTCCCTCGGGGGACCCCAAGATACGCAGTATTTT,CASSYSLGGPQDTQYF
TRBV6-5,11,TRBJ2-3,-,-,TGTGCCAGCCTAGACGGGAATACGCAGTATTTT,CASLDGNTQYF
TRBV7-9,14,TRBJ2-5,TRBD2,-,TGTGCCAGCAGCTTGGGACTAGCGCTCGGGACCCAGTACTTC,CASSLGLALGTQYF
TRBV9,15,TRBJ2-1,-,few,TGTGCCTCGGCCGGCGGGGATAGCTCCTACAATGAGCAGTTCTTC,CASAGGDSSYNEQFF
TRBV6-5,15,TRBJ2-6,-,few,TGTGCCAGCAGTGCCACAGGCTCTGGGGCCAACGTCCTGACTTTC,CASSATGSGANVLTF
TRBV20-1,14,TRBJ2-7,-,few,TGCAGTGCTAGAGACGTACAGGGAGTCCACGAGCAGTACTTC,CSARDVQGVHEQYF
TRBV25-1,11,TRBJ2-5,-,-,TGTGCCAGCAGTGCTAAGCAGACCCAGAACTTC,CASSAKQTQNF
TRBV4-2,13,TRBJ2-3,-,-,TGTGCCAGCAGCCAAGATAGTGACGGTAAACAGTATTTT,CASSQDSDGKQYF
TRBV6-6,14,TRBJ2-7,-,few,TGTGCCAGCAGGCCCCCTCGTGCGGGCTACGAGCAGTACTTC,CASRPPRAGYEQYF
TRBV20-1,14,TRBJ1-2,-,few,TGCAGTGCTAGTTCCAGGCAACTCGGCTATGGCTACACCTTC,CSASSRQLGYGYTF
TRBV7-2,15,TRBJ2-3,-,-,TGTGCCAGCAGATTTAGCGCGGCCCCCACAGATACGCAGTATTTT,CASRFSAAPTDTQYF
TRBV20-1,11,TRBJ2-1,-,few,TGCAGTGCTAAACGGCACAATGAGCAGTTCTTC,CSAKRHNEQFF
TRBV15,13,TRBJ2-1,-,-,TGTGCCACCAGCAGACTGCTGTACAATGAGCAGTTCTTC,CATSRLLYNEQFF
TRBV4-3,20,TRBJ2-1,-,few,TGCGCCAGCAGCCAAGATTTTTATAAGTCTCTGACCCCCTCCTACAATGAGCAGTTCTTC,CASSQDFYKSLTPSYNEQFF
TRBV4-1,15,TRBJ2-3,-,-,TGCGCCAGCAGCCAAGGTTCCGCAGCTCCGGATACGCAGTATTTT,CASSQGSAAPDTQYF